The rows below give T cell receptor beta chains drawn from one sample of a study of cytomegalovirus exposure and HLA in healthy donors. Profiled with immunoSEQ multiplex PCR; TCRdb holds only in-frame clones, not every one. The top ten clones hold approximately 2.3% of a sample with around 140,000 clones, about 73% of them seen once. Specimen: PBMCs. The receptor source for this set is a woman aged 60-75 years in good health and CMV-seropositive. The CDR3 runs from the conserved cysteine through the conserved F or W. The D gene is left open where the match is weak. Expanded clones get a size class; other rows say once, few or many, or leave the size out.

d_gene | j_gene | v_gene | abundance | CDR3aa | CDR3nt
NA | TRBJ1-5 | TRBV6-6 | NA | CASSLRGNDQPQHF | TGTGCCAGCAGCCTTAGGGGGAACGATCAGCCCCAGCATTTT
NA | TRBJ1-1 | TRBV7-9 | few | CASQALMNTEAFF | TGTGCCAGCCAGGCCCTAATGAACACTGAAGCTTTCTTT
NA | TRBJ2-5 | TRBV7-2 | NA | CASSLAGGVQETQYF | TGTGCCAGCAGCTTAGCGGGAGGAGTCCAAGAGACCCAGTACTTC
NA | TRBJ1-2 | TRBV4-1 | NA | CASSQDPETPTRNGYTF | TGCGCCAGCAGCCAAGATCCCGAGACACCGACAAGGAACGGCTACACCTTC
NA | TRBJ2-3 | TRBV27 | NA | CASSPQTRGITDTQYF | TGTGCCAGCAGCCCCCAGACGAGGGGGATCACAGATACGCAGTATTTT
NA | TRBJ2-5 | TRBV7-2 | NA | CASSPRVLATGETQYF | TGTGCCAGCAGCCCTCGGGTCCTAGCGACTGGGGAGACCCAGTACTTC
NA | TRBJ1-5 | TRBV15 | few | CATSRDRNQPQHF | TGTGCCACCAGCAGAGATCGGAATCAGCCCCAGCATTTT
NA | TRBJ2-6 | TRBV9 | few | CASRTGSSGANVLTF | TGTGCCAGCAGGACAGGCAGCTCTGGGGCCAACGTCCTGACTTTC
NA | TRBJ2-1 | TRBV7-9 | NA | CASSLEGGSSYNEQFF | TGTGCCAGCAGCTTAGAAGGCGGTAGCTCCTACAATGAGCAGTTCTTC
TRBD1 | TRBJ2-5 | TRBV5-6 | NA | CASSSGQYQETQYF | TGTGCCAGCAGCTCGGGACAGTACCAAGAGACCCAGTACTTC
NA | TRBJ2-6 | TRBV5-1 | once | CASSVDGNGANVLTF | TGCGCCAGCAGCGTGGACGGGAATGGGGCCAACGTCCTGACTTTC
TRBD1 | TRBJ1-5 | TRBV30 | few | CAWSADRAGQPQHF | TGTGCCTGGAGTGCGGACAGGGCTGGCCAGCCCCAGCATTTT
NA | TRBJ1-1 | TRBV5-1 | NA | CASSLGIPRGKLNTEAFF | TGCGCCAGCAGCTTGGGAATCCCCAGGGGAAAATTGAACACTGAAGCTTTCTTT
TRBD2 | TRBJ2-1 | TRBV7-3 | few | CASSLSPGLAEYNEQFF | TGTGCCAGCAGCTTAAGTCCCGGACTAGCAGAATACAATGAGCAGTTCTTC
TRBD2 | TRBJ2-3 | TRBV19 | NA | CASSPETSGSGQYF | TGTGCCAGTAGCCCGGAAACTAGCGGGTCCGGGCAGTATTTT
NA | TRBJ2-5 | TRBV5-1 | NA | CASSFPGQKETQYF | TGCGCCAGCAGCTTCCCTGGGCAGAAAGAGACCCAGTACTTC
NA | TRBJ1-4 | TRBV4-2 | NA | CASSQDSVAEKLFF | TGTGCCAGCAGCCAAGATTCTGTGGCTGAAAAACTGTTTTTT
NA | TRBJ1-1 | TRBV15 | NA | CATSRDPGRNTEAFF | TGTGCCACCAGCAGAGATCCCGGGAGGAACACTGAAGCTTTCTTT
TRBD2 | TRBJ2-3 | TRBV27 | once | CASSNRLAGGIDTQYF | TGTGCCAGCAGTAACCGACTAGCGGGAGGCATAGATACGCAGTATTTT
TRBD1 | TRBJ1-1 | TRBV7-8 | NA | CASSTRTGSHTEAFF | TGTGCCAGCAGCACTCGGACAGGGAGTCACACTGAAGCTTTCTTT
TRBD1 | TRBJ1-2 | TRBV6-4 | NA | CASSPTGVANYGYTF | TGTGCCAGCAGTCCGACAGGGGTGGCTAACTATGGCTACACCTTC
NA | TRBJ2-2 | TRBV5-8 | NA | CASSSAGSNTGELFF | TGTGCCAGCAGCTCAGCGGGTTCGAACACCGGGGAGCTGTTTTTT
TRBD1 | TRBJ1-1 | TRBV5-1 | NA | CASSLGPQGQGTEAFF | TGCGCCAGCAGCTTGGGCCCCCAGGGACAGGGGACTGAAGCTTTCTTT
NA | TRBJ2-1 | TRBV4-1 | NA | CASSQEGLADNEQFF | TGCGCCAGCAGCCAAGAAGGGCTAGCAGACAATGAGCAGTTCTTC
TRBD1 | TRBJ2-7 | TRBV7-7 | NA | CASSSSVAGGYEQYF | TGTGCTAGCAGCTCTTCCGTGGCAGGGGGATACGAGCAGTACTTC
TRBD1 | TRBJ1-4 | TRBV12-5 | once | CASGLLLGQGGEKLFF | TGTGCTAGTGGTTTGTTACTCGGACAGGGCGGTGAAAAACTGTTTTTT
NA | TRBJ2-2 | TRBV27 | once | CASSLIAGSGELFF | TGTGCCAGCTCCCTAATCGCAGGGTCCGGGGAGCTGTTTTTT